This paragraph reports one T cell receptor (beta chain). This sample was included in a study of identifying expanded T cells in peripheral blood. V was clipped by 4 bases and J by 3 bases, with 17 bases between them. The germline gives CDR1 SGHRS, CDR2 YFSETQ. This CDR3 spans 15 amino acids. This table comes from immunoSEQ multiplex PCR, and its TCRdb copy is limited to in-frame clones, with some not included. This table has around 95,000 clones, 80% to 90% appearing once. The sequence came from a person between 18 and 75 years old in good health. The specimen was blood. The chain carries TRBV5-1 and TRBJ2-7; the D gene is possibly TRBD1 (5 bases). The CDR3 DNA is TGCGCCAGCAGCCCAACCCCGTGGGGCCTCTACGAGCAGTACTTC. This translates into CASSPTPWGLYEQYF.